This T cell receptor (beta chain) appears in the sequencing data of a study of cytomegalovirus exposure and HLA in healthy donors. Study-wide findings and caveats: On later analysis, the bulk of CMV-associated TCR beta chains appeared to be HLA-restricted. Some segments of the V type, notably TRBV6-2 and TRBV6-3, were excluded as indistinguishable. It was reportedly the case that the classifier diagnosed cytomegalovirus status with high specificity and sensitivity.

PCR was performed using 60 Vbeta and 13 Jbeta primers. The method was immunoSEQ multiplex PCR; TCRdb's version includes in-frame clones alone and lacks a portion of them. This table holds about 120,000 clones, about three fifths found once. About this clone: Its antigen is undetermined.

The CDR3 extends over 20 amino acids. Germline V gene sequence: CDR1 MGHRA, CDR2 YSYEKL. V shed 0 bases, J shed 7 bases, and the junction held 20 bases outside the gene matches. Source material: PBMCs. V gene TRBV4-1 combines with J gene TRBJ2-2; 7 nucleotides align to TRBD1. The clonotype was recovered from a middle-aged woman in good health and CMV-seropositive. The CDR3 sequence is CASSQEGTKSWTGQGGELFF. The CDR3 DNA sequence: TGCGCCAGCAGCCAAGAGGGAACTAAATCCTGGACAGGCCAGGGCGGGGAGCTGTTTTTT.